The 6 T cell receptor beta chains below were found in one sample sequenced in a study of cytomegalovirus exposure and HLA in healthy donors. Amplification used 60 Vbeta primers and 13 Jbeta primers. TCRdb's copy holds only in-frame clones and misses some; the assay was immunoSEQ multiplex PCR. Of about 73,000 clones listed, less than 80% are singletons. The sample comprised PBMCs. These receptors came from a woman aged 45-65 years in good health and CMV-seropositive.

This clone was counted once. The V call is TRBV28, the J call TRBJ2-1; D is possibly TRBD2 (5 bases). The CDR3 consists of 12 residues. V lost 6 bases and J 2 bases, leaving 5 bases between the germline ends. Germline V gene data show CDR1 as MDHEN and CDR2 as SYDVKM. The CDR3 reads CASREAYNEQFF. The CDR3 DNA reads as TGTGCCAGCAGGGAGGCCTACAATGAGCAGTTCTTC.

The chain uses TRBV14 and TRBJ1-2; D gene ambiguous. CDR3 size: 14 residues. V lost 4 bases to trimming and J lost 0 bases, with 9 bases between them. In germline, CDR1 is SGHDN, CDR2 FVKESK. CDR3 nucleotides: TGTGCCAGCAGCCCCCGACACACTAACTATGGCTACACCTTC. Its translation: CASSPRHTNYGYTF.

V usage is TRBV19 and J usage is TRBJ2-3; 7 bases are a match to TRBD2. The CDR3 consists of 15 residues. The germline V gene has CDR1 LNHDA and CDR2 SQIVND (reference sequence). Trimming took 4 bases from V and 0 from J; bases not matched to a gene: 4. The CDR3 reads CASSTLAESTDTQYF. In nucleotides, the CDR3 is TGTGCCAGTAGTACCCTAGCGGAAAGCACAGATACGCAGTATTTT.

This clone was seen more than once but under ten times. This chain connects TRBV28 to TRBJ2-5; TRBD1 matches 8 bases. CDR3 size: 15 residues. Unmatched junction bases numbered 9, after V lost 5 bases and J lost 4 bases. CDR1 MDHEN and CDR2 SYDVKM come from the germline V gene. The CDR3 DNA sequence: TGTGCCAGCAGTACTCGGACAGGGAGCGGAGAGACCCAGTACTTC. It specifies CASSTRTGSGETQYF.

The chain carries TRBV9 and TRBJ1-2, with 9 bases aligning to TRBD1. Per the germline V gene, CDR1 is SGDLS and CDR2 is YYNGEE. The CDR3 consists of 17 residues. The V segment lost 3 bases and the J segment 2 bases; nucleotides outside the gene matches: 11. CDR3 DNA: TGTGCCAGCAGCGACTCCCGGAGAGGACAGGGGAACTATGGCTACACCTTC. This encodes CASSDSRRGQGNYGYTF.

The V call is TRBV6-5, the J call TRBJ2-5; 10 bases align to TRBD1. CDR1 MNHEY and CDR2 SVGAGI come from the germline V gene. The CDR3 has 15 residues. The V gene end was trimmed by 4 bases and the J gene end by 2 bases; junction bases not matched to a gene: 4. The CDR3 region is CASSSRDRGQETQYF. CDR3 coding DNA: TGTGCCAGCAGTTCCCGGGACAGGGGACAAGAGACCCAGTACTTC.